This TCR beta chain was recovered during a study of shared clonotypes between healthy human individuals. This table comes from immunoSEQ multiplex PCR, and its TCRdb copy is limited to in-frame clones, with some not included. The table records hundreds of thousands of clones, around four fifths of them present only once. The ends were cut back, 2 bases at V and 7 bases at J, with 16 bases in the middle. This CDR3 region has 15 residues. CDR1 is SGHKS, CDR2 YYEKEE, per germline (reference sequence). Sequenced material: memory CD4+ T cells sorted from blood. Stated subset: CD45RA-negative fraction. The gene calls are TRBV5-5 and TRBJ1-5; TRBD1 might be the D (6 bases). The receptor's source is a young man in good health. The CDR3 DNA is TGTGCCAGCAGCTTTCGTGGGACAATGGGGCAGCCCCAGCATTTT. It encodes CASSFRGTMGQPQHF.